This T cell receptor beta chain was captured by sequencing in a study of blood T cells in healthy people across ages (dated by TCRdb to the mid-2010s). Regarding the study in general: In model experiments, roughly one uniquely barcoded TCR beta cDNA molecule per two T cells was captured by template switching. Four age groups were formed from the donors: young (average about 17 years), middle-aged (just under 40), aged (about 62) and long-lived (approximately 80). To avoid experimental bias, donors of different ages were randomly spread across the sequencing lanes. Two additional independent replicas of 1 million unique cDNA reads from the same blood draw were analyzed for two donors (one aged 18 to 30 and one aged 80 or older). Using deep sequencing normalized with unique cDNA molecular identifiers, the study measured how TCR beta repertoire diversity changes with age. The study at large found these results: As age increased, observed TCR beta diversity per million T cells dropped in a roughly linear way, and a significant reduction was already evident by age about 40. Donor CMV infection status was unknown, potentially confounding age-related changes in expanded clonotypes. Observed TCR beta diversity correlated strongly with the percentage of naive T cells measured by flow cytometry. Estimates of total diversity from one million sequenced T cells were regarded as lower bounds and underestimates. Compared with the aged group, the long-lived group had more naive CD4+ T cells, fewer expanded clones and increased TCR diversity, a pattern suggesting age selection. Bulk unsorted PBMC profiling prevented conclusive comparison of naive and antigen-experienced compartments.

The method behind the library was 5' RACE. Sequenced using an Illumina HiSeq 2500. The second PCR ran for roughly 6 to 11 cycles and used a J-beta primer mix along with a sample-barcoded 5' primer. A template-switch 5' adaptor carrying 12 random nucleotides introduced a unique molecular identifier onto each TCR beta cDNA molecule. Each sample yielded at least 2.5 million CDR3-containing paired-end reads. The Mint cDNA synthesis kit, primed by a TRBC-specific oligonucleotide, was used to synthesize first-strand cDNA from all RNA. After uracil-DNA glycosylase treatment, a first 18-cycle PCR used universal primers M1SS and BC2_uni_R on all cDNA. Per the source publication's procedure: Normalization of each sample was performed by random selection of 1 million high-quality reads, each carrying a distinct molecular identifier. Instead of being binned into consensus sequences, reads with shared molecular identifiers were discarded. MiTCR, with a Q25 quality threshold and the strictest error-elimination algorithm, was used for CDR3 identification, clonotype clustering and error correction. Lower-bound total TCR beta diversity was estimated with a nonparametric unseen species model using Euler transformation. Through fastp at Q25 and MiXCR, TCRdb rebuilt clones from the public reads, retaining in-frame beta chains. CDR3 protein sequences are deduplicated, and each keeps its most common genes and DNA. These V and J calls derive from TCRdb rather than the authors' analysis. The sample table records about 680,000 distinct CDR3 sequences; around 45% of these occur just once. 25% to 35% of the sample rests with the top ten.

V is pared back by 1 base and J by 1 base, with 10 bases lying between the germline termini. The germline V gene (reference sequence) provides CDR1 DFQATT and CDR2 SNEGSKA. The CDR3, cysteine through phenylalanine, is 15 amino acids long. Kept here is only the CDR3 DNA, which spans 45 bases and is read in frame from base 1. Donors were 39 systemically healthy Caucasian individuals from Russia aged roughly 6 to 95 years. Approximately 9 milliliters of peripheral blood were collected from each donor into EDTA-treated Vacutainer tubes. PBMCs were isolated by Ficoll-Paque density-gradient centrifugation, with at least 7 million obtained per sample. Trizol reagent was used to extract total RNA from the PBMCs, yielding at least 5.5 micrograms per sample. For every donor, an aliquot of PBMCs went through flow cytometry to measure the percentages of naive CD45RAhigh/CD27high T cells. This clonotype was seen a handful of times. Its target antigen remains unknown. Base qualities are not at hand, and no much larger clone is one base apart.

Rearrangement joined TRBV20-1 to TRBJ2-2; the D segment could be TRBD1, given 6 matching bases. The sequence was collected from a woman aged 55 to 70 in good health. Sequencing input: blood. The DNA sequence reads TGCAGTGCTAGAGCGTGGGGACAGAACACCGGGGAGCTGTTTTTT. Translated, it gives CSARAWGQNTGELFF.